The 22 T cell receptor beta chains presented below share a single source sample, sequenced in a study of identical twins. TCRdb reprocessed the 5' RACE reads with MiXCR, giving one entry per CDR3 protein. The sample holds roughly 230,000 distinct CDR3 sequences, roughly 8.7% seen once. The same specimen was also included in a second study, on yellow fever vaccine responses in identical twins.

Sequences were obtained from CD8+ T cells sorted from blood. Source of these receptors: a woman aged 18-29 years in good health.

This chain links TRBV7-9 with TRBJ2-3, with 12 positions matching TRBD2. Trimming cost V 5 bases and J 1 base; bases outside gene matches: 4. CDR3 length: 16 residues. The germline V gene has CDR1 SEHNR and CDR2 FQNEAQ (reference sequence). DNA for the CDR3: TGTGCCAGCAGCCCACTAGCGGGGGGACGCACAGATACGCAGTATTTT. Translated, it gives CASSPLAGGRTDTQYF.

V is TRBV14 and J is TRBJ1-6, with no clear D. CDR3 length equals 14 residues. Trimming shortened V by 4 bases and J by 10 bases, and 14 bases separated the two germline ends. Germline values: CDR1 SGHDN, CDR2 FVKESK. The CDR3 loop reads CASSLAMGRSPLHF. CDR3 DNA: TGTGCCAGCAGCCTTGCGATGGGGAGGTCACCCCTCCACTTT. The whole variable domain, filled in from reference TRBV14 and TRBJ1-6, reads EAGVTQFPSHSVIEKGQTVTLRCDPISGHDNLYWYRRVMGKEIKFLLHFVKESKQDESGMPNNRFLAERTGGTYSTLKVQPAELEDSGVYFCASSLAMGRSPLHFGNGTRLTVT.

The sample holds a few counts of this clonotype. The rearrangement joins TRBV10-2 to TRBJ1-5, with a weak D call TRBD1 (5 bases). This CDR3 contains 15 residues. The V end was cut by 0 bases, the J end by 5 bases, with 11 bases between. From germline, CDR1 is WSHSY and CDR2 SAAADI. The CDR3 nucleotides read TGCGCCAGCAGTGAGTCCAGGGTGGGGTATCAGCCCCAGCATTTT. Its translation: CASSESRVGYQPQHF.

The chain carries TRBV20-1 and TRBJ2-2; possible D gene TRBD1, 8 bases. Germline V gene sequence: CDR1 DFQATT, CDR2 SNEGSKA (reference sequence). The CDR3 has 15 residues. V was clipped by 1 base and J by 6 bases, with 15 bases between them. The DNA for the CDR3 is TGCAGTGCTAGAGGCAGACAGGGGAGGGCCGGGGAGCTGTTTTTT. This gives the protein CSARGRQGRAGELFF.

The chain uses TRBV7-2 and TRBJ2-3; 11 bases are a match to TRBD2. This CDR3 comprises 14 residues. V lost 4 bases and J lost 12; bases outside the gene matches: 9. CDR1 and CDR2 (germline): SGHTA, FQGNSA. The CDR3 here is CASSSYLTSGSQYF. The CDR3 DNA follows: TGTGCCAGCAGCTCCTACCTTACTAGCGGGAGCCAGTATTTT.

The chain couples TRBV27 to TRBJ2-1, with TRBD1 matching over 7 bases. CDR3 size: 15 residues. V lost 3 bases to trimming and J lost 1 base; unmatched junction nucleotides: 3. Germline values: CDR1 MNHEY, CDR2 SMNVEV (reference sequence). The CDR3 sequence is CASSLRTGSYNEQFF. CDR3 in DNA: TGTGCCAGCAGTTTGCGGACAGGATCCTACAATGAGCAGTTCTTC.

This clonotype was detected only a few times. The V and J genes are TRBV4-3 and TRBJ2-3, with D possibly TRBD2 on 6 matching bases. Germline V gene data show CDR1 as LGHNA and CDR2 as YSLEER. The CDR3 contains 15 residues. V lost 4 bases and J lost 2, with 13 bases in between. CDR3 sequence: CASSLTSSNTDTQYF. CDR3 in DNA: TGCGCCAGCAGCCTCACTAGCAGTAACACAGATACGCAGTATTTT.

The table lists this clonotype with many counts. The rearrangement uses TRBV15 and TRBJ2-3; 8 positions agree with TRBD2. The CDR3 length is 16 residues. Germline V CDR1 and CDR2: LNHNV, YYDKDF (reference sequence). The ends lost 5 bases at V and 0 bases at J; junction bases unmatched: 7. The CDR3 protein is CATSGLSGESTDTQYF. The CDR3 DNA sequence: TGTGCCACCAGCGGACTTAGCGGGGAAAGCACAGATACGCAGTATTTT.

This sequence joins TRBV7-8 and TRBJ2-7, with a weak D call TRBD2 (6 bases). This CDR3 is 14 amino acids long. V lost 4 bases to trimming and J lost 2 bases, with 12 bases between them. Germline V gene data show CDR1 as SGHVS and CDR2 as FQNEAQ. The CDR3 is CASSSERRAYEQYF. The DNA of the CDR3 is TGTGCCAGCAGCTCCGAAAGGAGGGCCTACGAGCAGTACTTC.

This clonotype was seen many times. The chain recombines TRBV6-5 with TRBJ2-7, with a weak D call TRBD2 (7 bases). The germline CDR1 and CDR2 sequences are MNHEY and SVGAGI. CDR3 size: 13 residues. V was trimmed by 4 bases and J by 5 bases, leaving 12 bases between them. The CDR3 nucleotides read TGTGCCAGCAGTTGGGGAGGGGGGGACGAGCAGTACTTC. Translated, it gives CASSWGGGDEQYF.

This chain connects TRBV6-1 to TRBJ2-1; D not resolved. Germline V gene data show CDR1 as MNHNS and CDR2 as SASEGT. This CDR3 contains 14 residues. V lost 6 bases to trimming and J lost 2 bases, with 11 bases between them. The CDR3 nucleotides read TGTGCCAGCAGCGTCCAATCTCCCTACAATGAGCAGTTCTTC. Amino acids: CASSVQSPYNEQFF.

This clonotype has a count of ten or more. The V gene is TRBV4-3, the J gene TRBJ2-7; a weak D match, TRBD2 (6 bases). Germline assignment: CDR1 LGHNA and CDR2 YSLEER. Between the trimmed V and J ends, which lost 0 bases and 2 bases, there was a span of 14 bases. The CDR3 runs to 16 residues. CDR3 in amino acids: CASSQEKVGGPYEQYF. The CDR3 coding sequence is TGCGCCAGCAGCCAAGAAAAGGTGGGAGGCCCCTACGAGCAGTACTTC.

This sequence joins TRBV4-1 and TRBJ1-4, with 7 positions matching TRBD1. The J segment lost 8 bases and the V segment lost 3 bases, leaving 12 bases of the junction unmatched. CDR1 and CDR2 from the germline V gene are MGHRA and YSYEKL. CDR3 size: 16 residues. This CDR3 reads CASSQDFPRQGEKLFF. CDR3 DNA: TGCGCCAGCAGCCAGGACTTTCCGCGACAGGGAGAAAAACTGTTTTTT.

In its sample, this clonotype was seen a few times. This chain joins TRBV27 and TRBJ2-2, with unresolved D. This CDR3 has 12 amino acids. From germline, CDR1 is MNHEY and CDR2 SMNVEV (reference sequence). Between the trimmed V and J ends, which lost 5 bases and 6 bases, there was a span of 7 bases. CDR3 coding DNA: TGTGCCAGCAGTCCACCGGCCGGGGAGCTGTTTTTT. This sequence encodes CASSPPAGELFF.

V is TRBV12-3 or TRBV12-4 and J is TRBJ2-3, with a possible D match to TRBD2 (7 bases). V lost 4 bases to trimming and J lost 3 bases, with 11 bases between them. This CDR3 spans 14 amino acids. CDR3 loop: CASSWEGGTDTQYF. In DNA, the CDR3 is TGTGCCAGCAGTTGGGAGGGGGGGACAGATACGCAGTATTTT.

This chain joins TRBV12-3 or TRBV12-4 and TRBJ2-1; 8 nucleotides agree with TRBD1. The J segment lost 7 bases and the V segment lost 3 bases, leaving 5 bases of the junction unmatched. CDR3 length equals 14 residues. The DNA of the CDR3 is TGTGCCAGCAGTTTTTGGGACAGGAGAAATGAGCAGTTCTTC. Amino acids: CASSFWDRRNEQFF.

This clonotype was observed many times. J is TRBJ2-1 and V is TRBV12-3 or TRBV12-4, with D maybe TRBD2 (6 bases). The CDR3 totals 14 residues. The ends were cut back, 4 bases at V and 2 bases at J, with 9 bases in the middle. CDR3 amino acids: CASSSGGAYNEQFF. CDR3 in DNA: TGTGCCAGCAGTTCTGGCGGGGCCTACAATGAGCAGTTCTTC.

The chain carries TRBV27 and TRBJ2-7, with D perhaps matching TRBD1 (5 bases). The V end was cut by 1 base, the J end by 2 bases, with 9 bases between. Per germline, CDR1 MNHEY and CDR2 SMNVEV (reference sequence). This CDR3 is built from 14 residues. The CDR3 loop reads CASSLFDSTYEQYF. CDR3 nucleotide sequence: TGTGCCAGCAGTTTATTCGACAGCACCTACGAGCAGTACTTC.

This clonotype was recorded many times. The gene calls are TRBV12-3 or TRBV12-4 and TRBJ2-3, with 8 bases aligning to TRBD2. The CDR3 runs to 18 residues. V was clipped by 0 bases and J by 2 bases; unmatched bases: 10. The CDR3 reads CASSLAKGSGVITDTQYF. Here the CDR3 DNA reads TGTGCCAGCAGTTTAGCGAAGGGTAGCGGGGTGATCACAGATACGCAGTATTTT.

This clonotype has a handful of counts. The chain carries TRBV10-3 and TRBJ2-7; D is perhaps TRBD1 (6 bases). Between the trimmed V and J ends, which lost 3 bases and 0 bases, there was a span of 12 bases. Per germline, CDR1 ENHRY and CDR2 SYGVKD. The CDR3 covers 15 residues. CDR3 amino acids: CAISDQDRPSYEQYF. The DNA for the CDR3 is TGTGCCATCAGTGATCAGGACAGACCCTCCTACGAGCAGTACTTC.

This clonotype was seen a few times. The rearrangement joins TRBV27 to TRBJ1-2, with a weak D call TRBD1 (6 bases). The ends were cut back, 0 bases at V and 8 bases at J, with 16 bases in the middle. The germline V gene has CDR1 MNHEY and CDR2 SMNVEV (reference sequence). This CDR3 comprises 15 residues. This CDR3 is CASSLSTGGFYGYTF. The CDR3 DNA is TGTGCCAGCAGTTTATCGACAGGTGGCTTTTACGGCTACACCTTC.

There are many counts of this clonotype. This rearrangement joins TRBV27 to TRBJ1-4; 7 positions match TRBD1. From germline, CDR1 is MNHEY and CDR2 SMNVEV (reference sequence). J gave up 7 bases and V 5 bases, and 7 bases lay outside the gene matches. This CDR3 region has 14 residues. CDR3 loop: CASSPGQYFEKLFF. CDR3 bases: TGTGCCAGCAGTCCGGGACAGTACTTTGAAAAACTGTTTTTT.